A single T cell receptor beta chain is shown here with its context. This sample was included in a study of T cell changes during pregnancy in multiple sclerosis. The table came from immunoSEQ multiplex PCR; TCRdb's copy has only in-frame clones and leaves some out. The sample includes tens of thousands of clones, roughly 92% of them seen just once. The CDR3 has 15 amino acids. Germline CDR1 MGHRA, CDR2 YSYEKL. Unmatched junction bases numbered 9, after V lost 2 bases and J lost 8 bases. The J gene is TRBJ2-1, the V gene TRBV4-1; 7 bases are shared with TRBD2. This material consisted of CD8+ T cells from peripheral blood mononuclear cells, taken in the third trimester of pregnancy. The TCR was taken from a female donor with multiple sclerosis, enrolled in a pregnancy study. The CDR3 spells CASSQPGLVGYEQFF. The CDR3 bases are TGCGCCAGCAGCCAACCAGGACTAGTTGGTTATGAGCAGTTCTTC.